This entry concerns a single T cell receptor beta chain. The data belong to a study of shared clonotypes between healthy human individuals. This CDR3 spans 15 amino acids. CDR1 and CDR2 from the germline V gene are MGHRA and YSYEKL. The V and J ends lost 4 bases and 3 bases, in that order; junction bases with no gene match: 7. In the original analysis: Filtering differed, since immunoSEQ gave only junction sequences and no quality scores. Repertoires were generated with immunoSEQ multiplex PCR, while TCRdb's copy carries only in-frame clones and drops some. That table supplies the V and J calls and clone size; D and trimming were determined from the DNA. Seen here are approximately 1,000,000 clones, roughly 77% observed once, and the top ten hold 0.89%.

The clonotype comes from a man younger than 35 in good health. Some clones in this sample may be carry-over from other donors' samples. V gene TRBV4-1 combines with J gene TRBJ2-7; TRBD2 aligns across 9 bases. Material for sequencing was memory CD4+ T cells from PBMCs. Subset reported: CD45RA-negative fraction. This CDR3 is CASSRLLREGYEQYF. CDR3 bases: TGCGCCAGCAGCCGCCTCTTGCGGGAGGGCTACGAGCAGTACTTC.